Shown below are 24 T cell receptor beta chains from a single sample sequenced in a study of regulatory T cells in long-lasting Graves disease. CDR3-region Arm-PCR and iRepertoire HTBI primers produced the TCR beta libraries. TCRdb itself ran the multiplex PCR reads through MiXCR, one entry per CDR3 protein. The sample holds roughly 400,000 distinct CDR3 sequences, 15% seen once. Time point described: newly diagnosed GD, antithyroid drugs for less than 3 months. There was RNA extracted from PBMCs, and the TCR library was made from it. The same specimen was also included in a second study, on T cells in Graves' hyperthyroidism and ophthalmopathy.

This material consisted of peripheral blood mononuclear cells (PBMCs), taken at new diagnosis, from a patient treated with antithyroid drugs. Receptor source: a woman aged 35 to 49 with Graves disease.

This clonotype was detected ten times or more. The chain has TRBV10-3 and TRBJ1-4; D gene uncertain. Germline V gene lookup returns CDR1 ENHRY and CDR2 SYGVKD. V lost 2 bases to trimming and J lost 0 bases, with 13 bases between them. CDR3 size: 17 residues. CDR3 in amino acids: CAISEEERDATNEKLFF. The DNA for the CDR3 is TGTGCCATCAGTGAGGAGGAAAGAGACGCAACTAATGAAAAACTGTTTTTT.

The CDR3 is CASSFDGNTEAFF. The CDR3 DNA is TGTGCCAGCAGCTTTGACGGGAACACTGAAGCTTTCTTT. V is TRBV7-3 and J is TRBJ1-1, with D unclear. CDR3 length equals 13 residues. V was shortened by 3 bases and J by 1 base, with 6 bases between the two germline ends. CDR1 is SGHTA and CDR2 is FQGTGA in the germline V gene.

This clonotype was counted a single time. The V call is TRBV20-1, the J call TRBJ2-1; 11 bases map to TRBD2. CDR3 length: 16 amino acids. CDR1 is DFQATT and CDR2 is SNEGSKA in the germline V gene (reference sequence). J lost 3 bases, V lost 1 base, and 5 bases had no gene match. The CDR3: CSARASSGGYYNEQFF. CDR3 bases: TGCAGTGCTAGAGCATCTAGCGGGGGGTACTACAATGAGCAGTTCTTC.

This clonotype showed up many times. V usage is TRBV19 and J usage is TRBJ1-4; no firm D call. The V end lost 3 bases, the J end lost 0 bases, and 5 bases lay between the germline ends. This CDR3 spans 14 amino acids. Germline V gives CDR1 LNHDA, CDR2 SQIVND (reference sequence). The CDR3, as DNA: TGTGCCAGTAGTATTCGGACAACTAATGAAAAACTGTTTTTT. It specifies CASSIRTTNEKLFF. The whole variable domain, remainder taken from reference TRBV19 and TRBJ1-4, is DGGITQSPKYLFRKEGQNVTLSCEQNLNHDAMYWYRQDPGQGLRLIYYSQIVNDFQKGDIAEGYSVSREKKESFPLTVTSAQKNPTAFYLCASSIRTTNEKLFFGSGTQLSVL.

Worth noting for this clonotype: A read error may account for a junction end that differs from germline. The CDR3 coding sequence is TGTGCCTGGGTTGGGCTTATGATCGCTGACGCTTTCTTT. Translating gives CAWVGLMIADAFF. The J gene is TRBJ1-1, the V gene TRBV30, with unresolved D. The CDR3 has 13 amino acids. Germline V CDR1 and CDR2: GTSNPN, SVGIG (reference sequence).

This clonotype has ten or more counts. This rearrangement joins TRBV3-1 to TRBJ2-5; either TRBD1 or TRBD2 may fit D (6 bases each). Deletions cut 0 bases from V and 5 bases from J, with 19 bases between. CDR3 length equals 17 residues. The germline CDR1 and CDR2 sequences are LGHDT and YNNKEL (reference sequence). This CDR3 reads CASSQEMRTLGGETQYF. In DNA form, the CDR3 reads TGTGCCAGCAGCCAAGAAATGAGAACACTAGGGGGGGAGACCCAGTACTTC.

The J gene is TRBJ2-2, the V gene TRBV6-1; TRBD1 might be the D (6 bases). Germline CDR1 reads MNHNS; CDR2 reads SASEGT. Trimming took 6 bases from V and 1 from J, leaving 9 bases between them. The CDR3 consists of 14 residues. CDR3 region: CASSKTGNTGELFF. CDR3 coding DNA: TGTGCCAGCAGCAAGACAGGGAACACCGGGGAGCTGTTTTTT.

This clonotype was seen many times. V and J are TRBV2 and TRBJ2-1; D may correspond to TRBD1 or TRBD2 (6 bases each). Germline V CDR1 and CDR2: SNHLY, FYNNEI. The CDR3 sequence is 16 residues long. The ends were cut back, 1 base at V and 4 bases at J, with 14 bases in the middle. The CDR3: CASSEEVGGGYNEQFF. CDR3 in DNA: TGTGCCAGCAGTGAAGAAGTGGGGGGCGGGTACAATGAGCAGTTCTTC.

This clonotype was counted ten times or more. The V call is TRBV7-3, the J call TRBJ2-1, with a tentative D call TRBD1 (6 bases). Trimming took off 2 bases at V and 4 bases at J, with 12 bases between the two ends. Germline V CDR1 and CDR2: SGHTA, FQGTGA. The CDR3 is made up of 15 amino acids. The CDR3 spells CASSLYQGHYNEQFF. As DNA, the CDR3 is TGTGCCAGCAGCTTATATCAGGGACATTACAATGAGCAGTTCTTC.

The V and J genes are TRBV11-2 and TRBJ2-5; maybe TRBD2 (7 bases). Germline loops: CDR1 SGHAT, CDR2 FQNNGV. Trimming pared 5 bases from V and 4 bases from J, leaving 23 bases between. This CDR3 spans 17 amino acids. The CDR3 DNA is TGTGCCAGCAGCCCCCAAGGGGGGGGGGTGACCGGAGAGACCCAGTACTTC. Amino acid sequence: CASSPQGGGVTGETQYF.

The chain is built from TRBV20-1 and TRBJ1-2; perhaps TRBD1 as D (5 bases). Germline V gene sequence: CDR1 DFQATT, CDR2 SNEGSKA (reference sequence). The CDR3 consists of 13 residues. Trimming shortened V by 2 bases and J by 3 bases, and 10 bases separated the two germline ends. CDR3 sequence reads: CSARRGLDYGYTF. The CDR3 nucleotides are TGCAGTGCTAGAAGGGGTCTCGACTATGGCTACACCTTC.

This clonotype was counted many times. The chain carries TRBV3-1 and TRBJ1-1; D ambiguous. The CDR3 is 13 residues long. Germline lookup yields CDR1 LGHDT and CDR2 YNNKEL (reference sequence). V was trimmed by 5 bases and J by 4 bases, leaving 11 bases between them. The CDR3 sequence: CASSNAWTTEAFF. As DNA, the CDR3 is TGTGCCAGCAGCAATGCCTGGACCACTGAAGCTTTCTTT.

This clonotype was seen at least ten times. The J gene is TRBJ1-1, the V gene TRBV2, with D perhaps matching TRBD1 (5 bases). The CDR3 loop spans 14 amino acids. Between the trimmed V and J ends, which lost 6 bases and 7 bases, there was a span of 18 bases. Germline V gives CDR1 SNHLY, CDR2 FYNNEI. The CDR3 DNA is TGTGCCAGCAGGGGCGTTAAGGGGCTAGGTGAAGCTTTCTTT. It is translated as CASRGVKGLGEAFF.

Only a few counts were recorded for this clonotype. This chain connects TRBV5-1 to TRBJ1-1, with D unresolved. The CDR3 length is 13 residues. Germline V gene data show CDR1 as SGHRS and CDR2 as YFSETQ. V shed 6 bases and J shed 1 base, with 10 bases lying between them. The DNA for the CDR3 is TGCGCCAGCACCCTGGACGGGAACACTGAAGCTTTCTTT. Protein sequence: CASTLDGNTEAFF.

Only one count was recorded for this clonotype. The V and J genes are TRBV20-1 and TRBJ2-7; tentative D call: TRBD2 (5 bases). Germline V lookup: CDR1 DFQATT, CDR2 SNEGSKA (reference sequence). The length of the CDR3 is 11 residues. The germline V and J ends were trimmed by 6 bases and 0 bases, with 6 bases remaining between them. The CDR3 is CSARGSYEQYV. The DNA of the CDR3 is TGCAGTGCCCGGGGCTCCTACGAGCAGTACGTC.

The table lists this clonotype with many counts. The rearrangement joins TRBV6-5 to TRBJ2-1, with D possibly TRBD2 on 6 matching bases. The CDR3 has 17 amino acids. CDR1 and CDR2 (germline): MNHEY, SVGAGI. The V and J ends lost 0 bases and 0 bases respectively, with 12 bases between them. The CDR3 nucleotides read TGTGCCAGCAGTTACTCGATCTTGGGGGGCTCCTACAATGAGCAGTTCTTC. Amino acids: CASSYSILGGSYNEQFF.

Only a few counts were recorded for this clonotype. The J gene is TRBJ1-1, the V gene TRBV11-2; D gene uncertain. Germline CDR1 SGHAT, CDR2 FQNNGV. The V end was cut by 0 bases, the J end by 10 bases, with 12 bases between. This CDR3 is 13 amino acids long. In DNA, the CDR3 is TGTGCCAGCAGCTTAGATTTTATGGCGGGAGCTTTCTTT. Translating it yields CASSLDFMAGAFF.

The gene calls are TRBV4-1 and TRBJ2-1; TRBD1 matches at 7 bases. Germline assignment: CDR1 MGHRA and CDR2 YSYEKL. The CDR3 totals 13 residues. Losses at the gene ends were 9 bases for V and 2 bases for J; bases not matched to a gene: 4. CDR3 amino acids: CASGQATYNEQFF. The CDR3 DNA reads as TGCGCCAGTGGACAGGCCACCTACAATGAGCAGTTCTTC.

This clonotype occurred a few times. The CDR3 DNA reads TGTGCCAGCTCCGACACTAACTATGGCTACACCTTC. Its protein is CASSDTNYGYTF. The chain combines TRBV18 with TRBJ1-2; D gene ambiguous. CDR3 length: 12 amino acids. Germline V gene data show CDR1 as KGHSH and CDR2 as LQKENI. V lost 6 bases to trimming and J lost 0 bases, with 5 bases between them. Full variable domain (outside the CDR3, taken from reference TRBV18 and TRBJ1-2): NAGVMQNPRHLVRRRGQEARLRCSPMKGHSHVYWYRQLPEEGLKFMVYLQKENIIDESGMPKERFSAEFPKEGPSILRIQQVVRGDSAAYFCASSDTNYGYTFGSGTRLTVV.

The CDR3 is CSVDGLAGGGHEQFF. DNA of the CDR3: TGCAGCGTTGATGGGCTAGCGGGAGGGGGGCATGAGCAGTTCTTC. The rearrangement joins TRBV29-1 to TRBJ2-1; TRBD2 matches 12 bases. The germline V gene has CDR1 SQVTM and CDR2 ANQGSEA. The CDR3 contains 15 residues. The junction had 8 bases not matched to a gene; V was cut back by 3 bases and J by 8 bases.

This clonotype was picked up a small number of times. The chain joins TRBV24-1 to TRBJ2-3; unclear D gene. V was cut by 4 bases and J by 1 base, with 5 bases left in between. The CDR3 sequence is 13 residues long. Looked up from germline, CDR1 is KGHDR and CDR2 is SFDVKD. The CDR3 loop reads CATSELGTDTQYF. CDR3 nucleotide sequence: TGTGCCACCAGTGAGCTGGGCACAGATACGCAGTATTTT.

This clonotype was observed at least ten times. The V call is TRBV12-3 or TRBV12-4, the J call TRBJ2-1; TRBD2 might be the D (5 bases). Trimming pared 5 bases from V and 9 bases from J, leaving 11 bases between. The CDR3 extends over 12 amino acids. The CDR3 DNA sequence: TGTGCCAGCAGTGACGGGAAGGGTGAGCAGTTCTTC. The encoded protein is CASSDGKGEQFF.

This clonotype was detected many times. The rearrangement uses TRBV12-3 or TRBV12-4 and TRBJ1-2; D gene ambiguous. This CDR3 has 13 amino acids. V shed 3 bases and J shed 8 bases, with 13 bases lying between them. The CDR3 DNA sequence: TGTGCCAGCAGTTTGAGTGAGGGTGGGGGCTACACCTTC. It is translated as CASSLSEGGGYTF.

DNA of the CDR3: TGTGCCAGCACCACCGACGGGCGGTACGGTCTCCAAGAGACCCAGTACTTC. It encodes CASTTDGRYGLQETQYF. V usage is TRBV11-2 and J usage is TRBJ2-5; D is unclear. Germline CDR1 SGHAT, CDR2 FQNNGV. The CDR3 extends over 17 amino acids. Trimming shortened V by 7 bases and J by 1 base, and 22 bases separated the two germline ends.